This T cell receptor (beta chain) was recovered during a study of OX40 agonist ivuxolimab in advanced cancers. The germline V and J ends were trimmed by 3 bases and 6 bases, with 7 bases remaining between them. The CDR3 sequence is 12 residues long. The germline gives CDR1 SGHRS, CDR2 YFSETQ. Repertoires were generated with immunoSEQ multiplex PCR, while TCRdb's copy carries only in-frame clones and drops some. The sample lists 40,000 to 60,000 clones; approximately 90% were seen once. The sequenced sample was CD4+ or CD8+ T cells sorted from blood, obtained in a trial of the OX40 agonist ivuxolimab. The rearrangement joins TRBV5-1 to TRBJ2-1; no reliable D call. The TCR comes from an adult with an advanced solid tumor such as melanoma, head and neck, liver or kidney cancer. The CDR3 sequence is CASSSDANEQFF. As DNA, the CDR3 is TGCGCCAGCAGCTCCGATGCCAATGAGCAGTTCTTC.